This paragraph covers one TCR beta chain sequence. The J segment lost 5 bases and the V segment lost 4 bases, leaving 4 bases of the junction unmatched. This CDR3 contains 14 residues. Germline CDR1 KGHDR, CDR2 SFDVKD. This record belongs to a study of blood T cell repertoires in COVID-19. Study as a whole: Donors in the United States, Italy and Spain gave samples during acute or convalescent COVID-19. T cells, B-cell-depleted T cells, or PBMCs supplied cDNA or gDNA.

Authors' processing steps: It was from reference gene primer amplification that nucleated cell counts were estimated. Assay: immunoSEQ multiplex PCR; the TCRdb copy retains only in-frame clones and omits some. V, J and clone size are taken as reported in that table, and D and trimming were inferred from the DNA itself. This table has approximately 130,000 clones, around 88% appearing once. Sequencing was carried out using peripheral blood. The chain has TRBV24-1 and TRBJ1-2; 9 bases are a match to TRBD1. The sequence was collected from a woman between 50 and 59 years old who had recovered from COVID-19. The CDR3 DNA reads TGTGCCACCAGTGACCCTGGACAGGGGTATGGCTACACCTTC. Protein product: CATSDPGQGYGYTF.